Listed below are T cell receptor beta chains from one sample, sequenced in a study of shared clonotypes between healthy human individuals. Profiling relied on immunoSEQ multiplex PCR, and the TCRdb table lists in-frame clones only, not all of them. Of millions of clones detected, around 96% appear once; the ten largest clones hold roughly 1.1%. Material: naive CD8+ T cells sorted from blood. The receptors come from a man aged 18 to 30 in good health. Each CDR3 is given with its conserved first and last residue. D genes are given only for firm matches. Clone size is shown for a subset of rows, as once, few, many or a class of expanded clone.

TRBJ1-2,-,TRBV7-8,TRBD1,CASSRGTDYGYTF,TGTGCCAGCAGCCGGGGGACAGACTATGGCTACACCTTC
TRBJ2-2,once,TRBV18,-,CASSPPRQGPGELFF,TGTGCCAGCTCACCACCGCGGCAGGGACCCGGGGAGCTGTTTTTT
TRBJ2-1,-,TRBV27,-,CASSLSSETRSSYNEQFF,TGTGCCAGCAGTTTATCGTCCGAAACTCGATCCTCCTACAATGAGCAGTTCTTC
TRBJ2-7,-,TRBV5-4,-,CASSLEGDLSSYEQYF,TGTGCCAGCAGCTTGGAAGGGGACTTGAGCTCCTACGAGCAGTACTTC
TRBJ1-2,-,TRBV13,-,CASSLGGEGGYTF,TGTGCCAGCAGCTTAGGGGGGGAAGGTGGCTACACCTTC
TRBJ2-5,-,TRBV5-8,TRBD2,CASSSGLAGVQETQYF,TGTGCCAGCAGCTCGGGACTAGCGGGAGTACAAGAGACCCAGTACTTC
TRBJ1-2,-,TRBV19,-,CASSFPAIFDGYTF,TGTGCCAGTAGTTTCCCAGCAATTTTCGATGGCTACACCTTC
TRBJ1-1,-,TRBV7-6,-,CASSLGTYNTEAFF,TGTGCCAGCAGCTTAGGTACATACAACACTGAAGCTTTCTTT
TRBJ1-2,-,TRBV7-6,-,CASSLAQSYGYTF,TGTGCCAGCAGCTTAGCACAGAGCTATGGCTACACCTTC
TRBJ2-1,-,TRBV7-6,-,CASSLETAGHNEQFF,TGTGCCAGCAGCTTAGAGACAGCTGGGCACAATGAGCAGTTCTTC
TRBJ2-7,-,TRBV10-2,TRBD2,CASSEGGGRAYEQYF,TGCGCCAGCAGTGAAGGGGGCGGGAGGGCCTACGAGCAGTACTTC
TRBJ2-5,-,TRBV11-3,-,CASSFFDQETQYF,TGTGCCAGCAGCTTTTTTGACCAAGAGACCCAGTACTTC
TRBJ2-5,-,TRBV28,-,CAGKLGGEAQYF,TGTGCCGGCAAACTAGGGGGGGAGGCCCAGTACTTC
TRBJ1-2,-,TRBV19,-,CASSIDREGLNYGYTF,TGTGCCAGTAGTATAGATCGGGAGGGACTCAACTATGGCTACACCTTC
TRBJ2-3,-,TRBV2,TRBD1,CASSGTETDTQYF,TGTGCCAGCAGCGGGACAGAGACAGATACGCAGTATTTT
TRBJ1-2,-,TRBV7-9,-,CASSLGSPNYGYTF,TGTGCCAGCAGCTTGGGCAGCCCCAACTATGGCTACACCTTC
TRBJ2-7,-,TRBV28,-,CASSFQTAPYEQYF,TGTGCCAGCAGTTTCCAGACTGCCCCCTACGAGCAGTACTTC
TRBJ2-7,-,TRBV27,-,CATESGVGGLGEQYF,TGTGCCACCGAAAGTGGGGTGGGAGGTTTGGGCGAGCAGTACTTC
TRBJ2-7,-,TRBV27,-,CASRRGPYEQYF,TGTGCCAGCAGACGGGGGCCCTACGAGCAGTACTTC
TRBJ2-7,-,TRBV27,-,CASSLSSGGVYEQYF,TGTGCCAGCAGTTTATCTTCGGGGGGCGTCTACGAGCAGTACTTC
TRBJ1-1,-,TRBV2,-,CASSEYTNTEAFF,TGTGCCAGCAGTGAGTATACGAACACTGAAGCTTTCTTT
TRBJ2-1,-,TRBV7-9,-,CASSLPPHDNEQFF,TGTGCCAGCAGCCTCCCTCCCCACGACAATGAGCAGTTCTTC
TRBJ2-1,once,TRBV5-6,-,CASSFGNPGEQFF,TGTGCCAGCAGCTTTGGAAACCCAGGTGAGCAGTTCTTC
TRBJ2-5,-,TRBV9,-,CASSVSGLEETQYF,TGTGCCAGCAGCGTATCAGGGTTAGAGGAGACCCAGTACTTC
TRBJ2-3,-,TRBV4-1,TRBD2,CASSLSLAGGLTDTQYF,TGCGCCAGCAGCCTTTCCCTTGCGGGAGGCCTCACAGATACGCAGTATTTT
TRBJ2-7,-,TRBV5-6,-,CASSAGLLEYEQYF,TGTGCCAGCAGCGCGGGACTGTTGGAGTACGAGCAGTACTTC
TRBJ2-7,-,TRBV6-1,-,CASSEIGQTYEQYF,TGTGCCAGCAGTGAAATCGGACAGACCTACGAGCAGTACTTC
TRBJ1-2,-,TRBV11-2,-,CASRPLYGVGYTF,TGTGCCAGCAGGCCCTTATATGGGGTCGGCTACACCTTC
TRBJ1-3,-,TRBV19,-,CASSIVAESGNTIYF,TGTGCCAGTAGTATAGTCGCGGAGTCTGGAAACACCATATATTTT
TRBJ1-4,-,TRBV28,-,CASSWRDGPTNEKLFF,TGTGCCAGCAGTTGGCGGGACGGACCAACTAATGAAAAACTGTTTTTT
TRBJ2-1,-,TRBV27,TRBD2,CASRGGLAGGSYNEQFF,TGTGCCAGCAGAGGAGGACTAGCGGGGGGGAGCTACAATGAGCAGTTCTTC
TRBJ2-4,-,TRBV5-1,TRBD1,CASSLGASGQGFIQYF,TGCGCCAGCAGCTTGGGAGCATCGGGACAGGGCTTCATTCAGTACTTC
TRBJ2-1,-,TRBV29-1,TRBD2,CSAEAGRGANEQFF,TGCAGCGCCGAAGCGGGGCGTGGGGCCAATGAGCAGTTCTTC
TRBJ1-2,once,TRBV9,-,CASSVGQGNYGYTF,TGTGCCAGCAGCGTTGGACAAGGAAACTATGGCTACACCTTC
TRBJ2-5,-,TRBV30,-,CAWRGAGGMETQYF,TGTGCCTGGAGGGGAGCAGGAGGAATGGAGACCCAGTACTTC
TRBJ1-2,-,TRBV9,-,CASSGNGGNYGYTF,TGTGCCAGCAGCGGAAACGGGGGCAACTATGGCTACACCTTC
TRBJ1-2,-,TRBV27,-,CASGLGGSLNGYTF,TGTGCCAGCGGCTTGGGGGGCTCTCTGAACGGCTACACCTTC
TRBJ1-3,-,TRBV5-1,-,CASSLGDSGNTIYF,TGCGCCAGCAGCTTGGGGGACTCTGGAAACACCATATATTTT
TRBJ2-4,few,TRBV10-1,-,CASSEGGRGNIQYF,TGCGCCAGCAGCGAGGGCGGCCGAGGGAACATTCAGTACTTC
TRBJ2-7,-,TRBV5-6,-,CASSLGLGYEQYF,TGTGCCAGCAGCTTGGGTTTGGGCTACGAGCAGTACTTC
TRBJ2-7,once,TRBV6-1,-,CAGRGGHEQYF,TGTGCCGGACGAGGGGGGCACGAGCAGTACTTC
TRBJ2-5,few,TRBV7-9,TRBD1,CASTRQGEVGETQYF,TGTGCCAGCACCAGACAGGGGGAAGTTGGAGAGACCCAGTACTTC
TRBJ2-2,-,TRBV4-1,-,CASSQDLGHTTGELFF,TGCGCCAGCAGCCAAGATCTGGGGCACACCACCGGGGAGCTGTTTTTT
TRBJ1-2,-,TRBV2,TRBD1,CASSDIWDSLWGYTF,TGTGCCAGCAGTGATATCTGGGACAGCCTATGGGGCTACACCTTC
TRBJ2-3,-,TRBV25-1,-,CASSVEQGERTDTQYF,TGTGCCAGCAGTGTGGAACAGGGTGAACGCACAGATACGCAGTATTTT
TRBJ1-1,-,TRBV5-6,-,CASSLERAGAFF,TGTGCCAGCAGCTTGGAAAGGGCCGGAGCTTTCTTT
TRBJ2-1,-,TRBV5-4,TRBD2,CASSPQAGGSYNEQFF,TGTGCCAGCAGCCCCCAAGCGGGGGGGTCCTACAATGAGCAGTTCTTC
TRBJ2-3,-,TRBV7-9,-,CASSPGLALTDTQYF,TGTGCCAGCAGCCCAGGTCTAGCCCTCACAGATACGCAGTATTTT
TRBJ2-3,-,TRBV5-1,-,CASSLIPGSRTDTQYF,TGCGCCAGCAGCTTGATCCCCGGGAGCAGGACAGATACGCAGTATTTT
TRBJ1-6,-,TRBV6-6,TRBD1,CASRAPGQGYSPLHF,TGTGCCAGCAGGGCTCCGGGACAGGGGTATTCACCCCTCCACTTT
TRBJ2-5,once,TRBV4-3,-,CASSAGTQETQYF,TGCGCCAGCAGTGCGGGGACCCAAGAGACCCAGTACTTC
TRBJ2-3,-,TRBV5-4,-,CASSLSPEDTQYF,TGTGCCAGCAGCTTATCCCCCGAAGATACGCAGTATTTT
TRBJ2-7,-,TRBV6-5,TRBD1,CASSSGTGEAEQYF,TGTGCCAGCAGTTCCGGGACAGGGGAGGCCGAGCAGTACTTC
TRBJ2-3,-,TRBV10-2,-,CASSQVAEGGTDTQYF,TGCGCCAGCAGCCAGGTAGCGGAGGGGGGCACAGATACGCAGTATTTT
TRBJ2-3,-,TRBV5-6,-,CASSSSDHYGVHSTDTQYF,TGTGCCAGCAGCTCGTCCGACCACTACGGGGTGCATAGCACAGATACGCAGTATTTT
TRBJ2-5,-,TRBV2,TRBD1,CASSTHRDRGRQETQYF,TGTGCCAGCAGTACCCACCGGGACAGGGGGCGACAAGAGACCCAGTACTTC
TRBJ2-1,-,TRBV9,-,CASSPEGSYNEQFF,TGTGCCAGCAGCCCGGAGGGATCATACAATGAGCAGTTCTTC
TRBJ2-7,-,TRBV7-2,TRBD2,CASSLDPGLGDEQYF,TGTGCCAGCAGCTTAGACCCGGGACTAGGAGACGAGCAGTACTTC
TRBJ1-2,-,TRBV4-1,-,CASSQGITGSDGYTF,TGCGCCAGCAGCCAAGGGATCACAGGGTCGGATGGCTACACCTTC